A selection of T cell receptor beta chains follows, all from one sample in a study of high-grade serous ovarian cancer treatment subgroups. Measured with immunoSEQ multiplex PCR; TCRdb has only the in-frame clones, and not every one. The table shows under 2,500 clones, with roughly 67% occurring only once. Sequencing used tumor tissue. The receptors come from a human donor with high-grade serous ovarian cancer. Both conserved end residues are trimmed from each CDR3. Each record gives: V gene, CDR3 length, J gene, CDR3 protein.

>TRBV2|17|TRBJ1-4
ASSEALRENYATNEKLF
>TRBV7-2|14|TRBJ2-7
ASSLGALAGGYEQY
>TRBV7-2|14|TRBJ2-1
ASSERLAGAYNEQF
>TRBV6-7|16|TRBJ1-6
ASSYPGPGPPEDSPLH
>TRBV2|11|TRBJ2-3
ASRPDRTDTQY
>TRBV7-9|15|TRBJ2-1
ASTLTLSPLGRNEQF
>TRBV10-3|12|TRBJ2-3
AITPFLATDTQY
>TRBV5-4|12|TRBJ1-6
ASSPGLRNSPLH
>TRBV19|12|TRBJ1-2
ASSILDRYYGYT
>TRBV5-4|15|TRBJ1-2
ASSPGGVEGQFSGYT
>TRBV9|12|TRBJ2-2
ASSAPIGTGELF
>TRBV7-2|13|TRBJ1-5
ASSLELAVGQPQH
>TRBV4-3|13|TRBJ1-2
ASSHLQGINYGYT
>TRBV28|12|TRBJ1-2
ASSRDRGVYGYT
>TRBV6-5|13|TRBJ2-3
ASRPRDRGTDTQY
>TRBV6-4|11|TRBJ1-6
ASSDAGGSPLH
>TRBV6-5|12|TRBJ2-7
ASQKTGSSYEQY
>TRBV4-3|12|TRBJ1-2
ASSQDRIGYGYT